This T cell receptor beta chain emerged from a study of blood T cell repertoires in COVID-19. As for the study in general: Sources were T cells, B-cell-depleted T cells, or PBMCs; the material itself was cDNA or gDNA.

Under the authors' procedure: Reference gene primer amplification gave nucleated cell count estimates. The protocol was immunoSEQ multiplex PCR, while the TCRdb copy is restricted to in-frame clones and leaves out a portion. The DNA gave D and trimming, while V, J and clone size come from that table. There are around 100,000 clones in the sample; less than 90% occur only once, and 7% to 9.5% lies in the top ten. The TCR comes from a man younger than 45 in a cohort sampled during active COVID-19. What was sequenced was peripheral blood.

The CDR3, as DNA: TGTGCCAGCTCACCACTACTAGCGGGGGGCTCTGGGGCCAACGTCCTGACTTTC. Its protein product is CASSPLLAGGSGANVLTF. V gene TRBV18 combines with J gene TRBJ2-6, with 12 bases aligning to TRBD2. Germline CDR1 reads KGHSH; CDR2 reads LQKENI. There are 18 residues in the CDR3. The J segment lost 0 bases and the V segment lost 1 base, leaving 1 base of the junction unmatched.